The source of this TCR beta chain is a study of cytomegalovirus exposure and HLA in healthy donors. CDR3 length: 13 amino acids. The junction had 6 bases not matched to a gene; V was cut back by 5 bases and J by 7 bases. The germline CDR1 and CDR2 sequences are SEHNR and FQNEAQ (reference sequence). The PCR employed 60 Vbeta primers together with 13 Jbeta primers. The table came from immunoSEQ multiplex PCR; TCRdb's copy has only in-frame clones and leaves some out. Among roughly 120,000 clones listed, under 80% were seen once. This chain connects TRBV7-9 to TRBJ1-2; 8 bases match TRBD1. The sample was PBMCs. This sequence was found in a woman aged 45-60 years in good health and CMV-seropositive. The CDR3 sequence: CASSPQGAVGYTF. The CDR3 DNA reads as TGTGCCAGCAGCCCCCAGGGGGCGGTTGGCTACACCTTC. Looking up the rest from reference TRBV7-9 and TRBJ1-2 gives the full variable domain: DTGVSQNPRHKITKRGQNVTFRCDPISEHNRLYWYRQTLGQGPEFLTYFQNEAQLEKSRLLSDRFSAERPKGSFSTLEIQRTEQGDSAMYLCASSPQGAVGYTFGSGTRLTVV.